This T cell receptor beta chain was observed in a study of cytomegalovirus exposure and HLA in healthy donors. Amplification used 60 Vbeta primers and 13 Jbeta primers. Assay: immunoSEQ multiplex PCR; the TCRdb copy retains only in-frame clones and omits some. The sample holds 85,000 to 130,000 clones, 65% to 80% seen once. Points on this clone: As yet, its antigen is unknown.

Study-level results: Researchers had no immune exposure information except CMV serostatus available.

Source material: PBMCs. This sequence originates from a woman between 50 and 59 years old in good health and CMV-seropositive.

Here the CDR3 DNA reads TGTGCCAGCAGTGGCCGGGACTCTCATAAGGGGAAAGCTTTCTTT. Amino acid sequence: CASSGRDSHKGKAFF. The V and J genes are TRBV6-5 and TRBJ1-1; weak D call: TRBD1 (5 bases). Germline V gene sequence: CDR1 MNHEY, CDR2 SVGAGI. V shed 5 bases and J shed 9 bases, with 22 bases lying between them. The CDR3 is made up of 15 amino acids.